This is a list of T cell receptor beta chains from one sample in a study of OX40 agonist ivuxolimab in advanced cancers. TCRdb keeps only in-frame clones here, not all; method: immunoSEQ multiplex PCR. The table has some 90,000 clones, more than 75% seen once. The material was CD4+ or CD8+ T cells sorted from blood, obtained in a trial of the OX40 agonist ivuxolimab. The receptors were sampled from an adult with an advanced solid tumor such as melanoma, head and neck, liver or kidney cancer. Each CDR3 is given with its conserved first and last residue. Fields, in order: D gene, clone size, J gene, V gene, CDR3 protein, CDR3 DNA. A D gene is named only where the DNA matches it firmly. Where a row states a size, it is once, few, many or the class of an expanded clone; other rows omit it.

D gene: NA
clone size: NA
J gene: TRBJ2-1
V gene: TRBV4-1
CDR3 protein: CASSQEEWRDYNEQFF
CDR3 DNA: TGCGCCAGCAGCCAAGAAGAATGGCGGGACTACAATGAGCAGTTCTTC

D gene: NA
clone size: NA
J gene: TRBJ1-1
V gene: TRBV7-2
CDR3 protein: CASTMHRDTEAFF
CDR3 DNA: TGTGCCAGCACCATGCACAGGGACACTGAAGCTTTCTTT

D gene: NA
clone size: NA
J gene: TRBJ2-2
V gene: TRBV5-1
CDR3 protein: CASSLVGESYIGELFF
CDR3 DNA: TGCGCCAGCAGCTTGGTGGGGGAGAGTTATATCGGGGAGCTGTTTTTT

D gene: NA
clone size: NA
J gene: TRBJ2-7
V gene: TRBV11-3
CDR3 protein: CASSLGATYEQYF
CDR3 DNA: TGTGCCAGCAGCTTAGGGGCAACTTACGAGCAGTACTTC

D gene: TRBD2
clone size: NA
J gene: TRBJ2-3
V gene: TRBV6-5
CDR3 protein: CASSYRASGNEYF
CDR3 DNA: TGTGCCAGCAGTTACAGGGCTAGCGGGAACGAGTATTTT

D gene: NA
clone size: NA
J gene: TRBJ2-5
V gene: TRBV10-2
CDR3 protein: CASSQEARGTQYF
CDR3 DNA: TGCGCCAGCAGTCAGGAGGCCCGGGGGACCCAGTACTTC

D gene: NA
clone size: once
J gene: TRBJ1-2
V gene: TRBV4-1
CDR3 protein: CASSQESRQYGYTF
CDR3 DNA: TGCGCCAGCAGCCAAGAAAGTAGGCAGTATGGCTACACCTTC

D gene: NA
clone size: NA
J gene: TRBJ1-4
V gene: TRBV6-9
CDR3 protein: CASSYRATNEKLFF
CDR3 DNA: TGTGCCAGCAGTTACAGGGCAACTAATGAAAAACTGTTTTTT

D gene: TRBD2
clone size: NA
J gene: TRBJ2-1
V gene: TRBV9
CDR3 protein: CASSLTSGDEQFF
CDR3 DNA: TGTGCCAGCAGCTTAACTAGCGGGGATGAGCAGTTCTTC

D gene: NA
clone size: NA
J gene: TRBJ2-3
V gene: TRBV15
CDR3 protein: CATSRDPPPSVDTQYF
CDR3 DNA: TGTGCCACCAGCAGAGATCCCCCACCTTCGGTAGATACGCAGTATTTT

D gene: NA
clone size: NA
J gene: TRBJ2-7
V gene: TRBV11-2
CDR3 protein: CASSLRLGGIGYEQYF
CDR3 DNA: TGTGCCAGCAGCTTAAGGTTGGGCGGCATCGGCTACGAGCAGTACTTC

D gene: NA
clone size: few
J gene: TRBJ2-1
V gene: TRBV30
CDR3 protein: CAWTGVSSYNEQFF
CDR3 DNA: TGTGCCTGGACCGGGGTAAGCTCCTACAATGAGCAGTTCTTC

D gene: NA
clone size: NA
J gene: TRBJ1-3
V gene: TRBV5-1
CDR3 protein: CASSLLDPNSGNTIYF
CDR3 DNA: TGCGCCAGCAGCCTTTTGGACCCAAACTCTGGAAACACCATATATTTT

D gene: NA
clone size: NA
J gene: TRBJ2-5
V gene: TRBV28
CDR3 protein: CASSRVGGSGTQYF
CDR3 DNA: TGTGCCAGCTCACGAGTGGGGGGATCAGGGACCCAGTACTTC

D gene: NA
clone size: NA
J gene: TRBJ2-3
V gene: TRBV5-4
CDR3 protein: CASSFPRGDTQYF
CDR3 DNA: TGTGCCAGCAGCTTTCCCAGGGGAGATACGCAGTATTTT

D gene: NA
clone size: few
J gene: TRBJ1-4
V gene: TRBV6-1
CDR3 protein: CASRTASTNEKLFF
CDR3 DNA: TGTGCCAGCAGGACAGCGTCAACTAATGAAAAACTGTTTTTT

D gene: NA
clone size: NA
J gene: TRBJ1-1
V gene: TRBV6-5
CDR3 protein: CASSFSVGTVKAFF
CDR3 DNA: TGTGCCAGCAGTTTCAGCGTGGGGACGGTAAAAGCTTTCTTT

D gene: NA
clone size: medium-sized
J gene: TRBJ1-1
V gene: TRBV7-2
CDR3 protein: CASSLASVVGWQNTEAFF
CDR3 DNA: TGTGCCAGCAGCTTAGCGTCGGTCGTGGGGTGGCAGAACACTGAAGCTTTCTTT

D gene: NA
clone size: few
J gene: TRBJ1-2
V gene: TRBV9
CDR3 protein: CASSVGGVLGYTF
CDR3 DNA: TGTGCCAGCAGCGTAGGCGGGGTACTTGGCTACACCTTC

D gene: NA
clone size: few
J gene: TRBJ2-5
V gene: TRBV5-1
CDR3 protein: CASSLKETQYF
CDR3 DNA: TGCGCCAGCAGCTTGAAAGAGACCCAGTACTTC

D gene: TRBD1
clone size: once
J gene: TRBJ1-4
V gene: TRBV6-1
CDR3 protein: CASSGTAEKLFF
CDR3 DNA: TGTGCCAGTTCCGGGACAGCTGAAAAACTGTTTTTT

D gene: TRBD1
clone size: NA
J gene: TRBJ1-1
V gene: TRBV7-2
CDR3 protein: CASSRTGVNTEAFF
CDR3 DNA: TGTGCCAGCAGCAGGACAGGGGTGAACACTGAAGCTTTCTTT

D gene: TRBD2
clone size: NA
J gene: TRBJ2-1
V gene: TRBV11-2
CDR3 protein: CASSLVGLGLDEQFF
CDR3 DNA: TGTGCCAGCAGCTTAGTGGGACTAGGGCTCGATGAGCAGTTCTTC

D gene: NA
clone size: NA
J gene: TRBJ1-4
V gene: TRBV28
CDR3 protein: CASSSGQFEKLFF
CDR3 DNA: TGTGCCAGCAGTTCCGGACAGTTTGAAAAACTGTTTTTT

D gene: TRBD1
clone size: NA
J gene: TRBJ1-2
V gene: TRBV19
CDR3 protein: CASSGTGYGYTF
CDR3 DNA: TGTGCCAGTAGTGGGACAGGGTATGGCTACACCTTC

D gene: TRBD1
clone size: NA
J gene: TRBJ1-6
V gene: TRBV10-3
CDR3 protein: CAISERGGAGSPLHF
CDR3 DNA: TGTGCCATCAGTGAGAGAGGGGGCGCGGGTTCACCCCTCCACTTT

D gene: TRBD1
clone size: NA
J gene: TRBJ2-5
V gene: TRBV5-5
CDR3 protein: CASSLGTGVSETQYF
CDR3 DNA: TGTGCCAGCAGCTTGGGGACAGGGGTGTCAGAGACCCAGTACTTC

D gene: NA
clone size: once
J gene: TRBJ2-2
V gene: TRBV5-1
CDR3 protein: CASSLRQNTGELFF
CDR3 DNA: TGCGCCAGCAGCTTGAGGCAGAACACCGGGGAGCTGTTTTTT

D gene: NA
clone size: NA
J gene: TRBJ2-5
V gene: TRBV7-8
CDR3 protein: CASSNHQSETQYF
CDR3 DNA: TGTGCCAGCAGCAACCACCAGTCTGAGACCCAGTACTTC

D gene: NA
clone size: NA
J gene: TRBJ1-1
V gene: TRBV9
CDR3 protein: CASSVLLGQGGTEAFF
CDR3 DNA: TGTGCCAGCAGCGTCCTCCTGGGGCAGGGTGGCACTGAAGCTTTCTTT

D gene: TRBD2
clone size: NA
J gene: TRBJ2-5
V gene: TRBV2
CDR3 protein: CASSEDLGGSGEYQETQYF
CDR3 DNA: TGTGCCAGCAGTGAAGATCTAGGGGGTAGCGGGGAGTACCAAGAGACCCAGTACTTC

D gene: TRBD2
clone size: once
J gene: TRBJ2-1
V gene: TRBV7-3
CDR3 protein: CASSLSNLAGSINEQFF
CDR3 DNA: TGTGCCAGCAGCTTAAGTAATCTAGCGGGATCGATAAATGAGCAGTTCTTC

D gene: NA
clone size: NA
J gene: TRBJ1-3
V gene: TRBV19
CDR3 protein: CASSIFFGGVGNTIYF
CDR3 DNA: TGTGCCAGTAGTATCTTCTTTGGGGGCGTCGGAAACACCATATATTTT

D gene: TRBD1
clone size: NA
J gene: TRBJ1-3
V gene: TRBV19
CDR3 protein: CASSMNRGSSTIYF
CDR3 DNA: TGTGCCAGTAGTATGAACAGGGGATCAAGCACCATATATTTT

D gene: TRBD2
clone size: NA
J gene: TRBJ2-1
V gene: TRBV19
CDR3 protein: CASTALHSGSRVNEQFF
CDR3 DNA: TGTGCCAGTACCGCGTTACATAGCGGGAGTCGAGTGAATGAGCAGTTCTTC

D gene: NA
clone size: NA
J gene: TRBJ2-1
V gene: TRBV19
CDR3 protein: CASSIQRVGEQFF
CDR3 DNA: TGTGCCAGTAGTATTCAACGGGTAGGTGAGCAGTTCTTC

D gene: NA
clone size: few
J gene: TRBJ1-6
V gene: TRBV30
CDR3 protein: CAWRLGRGNSPLHF
CDR3 DNA: TGTGCCTGGAGGTTGGGGAGGGGAAATTCACCCCTCCACTTT

D gene: TRBD1
clone size: NA
J gene: TRBJ1-2
V gene: TRBV7-9
CDR3 protein: CASSPALQGVGYTF
CDR3 DNA: TGTGCCAGCAGCCCAGCACTACAGGGGGTCGGCTACACCTTC

D gene: TRBD1
clone size: NA
J gene: TRBJ1-5
V gene: TRBV27
CDR3 protein: CASSPGGSRDSNQPQHF
CDR3 DNA: TGTGCCAGCAGTCCAGGGGGGAGTCGGGATAGCAATCAGCCCCAGCATTTT

D gene: NA
clone size: NA
J gene: TRBJ2-1
V gene: TRBV30
CDR3 protein: CAWSVSFFRSGDYNEQFF
CDR3 DNA: TGTGCCTGGAGTGTATCATTTTTCCGGAGCGGAGACTACAATGAGCAGTTCTTC

D gene: NA
clone size: NA
J gene: TRBJ1-3
V gene: TRBV5-1
CDR3 protein: CASSLGVQGSGNTIYF
CDR3 DNA: TGCGCCAGCAGCTTGGGGGTCCAGGGCTCTGGAAACACCATATATTTT

D gene: TRBD1
clone size: NA
J gene: TRBJ1-1
V gene: TRBV18
CDR3 protein: CASSPNSGQGTMNTEAFF
CDR3 DNA: TGTGCCAGCTCACCAAATTCAGGACAGGGGACTATGAACACTGAAGCTTTCTTT

D gene: NA
clone size: NA
J gene: TRBJ2-7
V gene: TRBV7-2
CDR3 protein: CASSLPGPYEQYF
CDR3 DNA: TGTGCCAGCAGCTTACCGGGGCCCTACGAGCAGTACTTC

D gene: NA
clone size: NA
J gene: TRBJ2-1
V gene: TRBV7-3
CDR3 protein: CASSSRSSGMGGEQFF
CDR3 DNA: TGTGCCAGCAGCTCCCGGTCTTCCGGGATGGGGGGTGAGCAGTTCTTC

D gene: TRBD2
clone size: once
J gene: TRBJ2-5
V gene: TRBV28
CDR3 protein: CASSLSLAGVSPGEQYF
CDR3 DNA: TGTGCCAGCAGTTTAAGTCTAGCGGGAGTTTCTCCCGGGGAGCAGTACTTC

D gene: TRBD2
clone size: NA
J gene: TRBJ2-4
V gene: TRBV4-1
CDR3 protein: CASSQDGASGRGRRGNIQYF
CDR3 DNA: TGCGCCAGCAGCCAAGATGGGGCTAGCGGGAGAGGACGCCGAGGAAACATTCAGTACTTC

D gene: NA
clone size: NA
J gene: TRBJ2-3
V gene: TRBV27
CDR3 protein: CASSLSRATDTQYF
CDR3 DNA: TGTGCCAGCAGTTTATCCAGGGCCACAGATACGCAGTATTTT

D gene: NA
clone size: NA
J gene: TRBJ1-2
V gene: TRBV28
CDR3 protein: CASNRGLGLDYGYTF
CDR3 DNA: TGTGCCAGCAACCGCGGGCTGGGGTTGGACTATGGCTACACCTTC

D gene: NA
clone size: once
J gene: TRBJ2-2
V gene: TRBV5-1
CDR3 protein: CASSPGPADGVELFF
CDR3 DNA: TGCGCCAGCAGCCCGGGTCCGGCGGACGGAGTAGAGCTGTTTTTT

D gene: NA
clone size: NA
J gene: TRBJ2-5
V gene: TRBV28
CDR3 protein: CASSFPGRGGQETQYF
CDR3 DNA: TGTGCCAGCAGTTTCCCAGGGCGAGGGGGGCAAGAGACCCAGTACTTC

D gene: TRBD2
clone size: NA
J gene: TRBJ2-1
V gene: TRBV7-2
CDR3 protein: CASSLTSGRDNEQFF
CDR3 DNA: TGTGCCAGCAGCTTAACTAGCGGGAGGGACAATGAGCAGTTCTTC

D gene: NA
clone size: NA
J gene: TRBJ2-4
V gene: TRBV7-2
CDR3 protein: CASSLGSLKNIQYF
CDR3 DNA: TGTGCCAGCAGCTTAGGAAGCCTTAAAAACATTCAGTACTTC

D gene: TRBD1
clone size: few
J gene: TRBJ2-1
V gene: TRBV7-2
CDR3 protein: CASSLDSGTGVNEQFF
CDR3 DNA: TGTGCCAGCAGCTTAGACTCCGGGACAGGGGTAAATGAGCAGTTCTTC

D gene: NA
clone size: NA
J gene: TRBJ2-4
V gene: TRBV11-3
CDR3 protein: CASGWEKNIQYF
CDR3 DNA: TGTGCCAGCGGATGGGAGAAAAACATTCAGTACTTC

D gene: NA
clone size: NA
J gene: TRBJ2-7
V gene: TRBV5-1
CDR3 protein: CASSLGGVGTWEQYF
CDR3 DNA: TGCGCCAGCAGCTTGGGTGGGGTGGGAACCTGGGAACAGTACTTC